The T cell receptor beta chain under discussion was sequenced for a study of shared clonotypes between healthy human individuals. Study-wide points: Between a handful of donors, naive CD4 clonotypes were shared at a level of about 5%. The low donor count limited represented genetic and exposure-history diversity.

At a deep level, the assay was run. Sorted-subset replicate PCRs used roughly 220 ng DNA, some 30,000 T cell genomes. Method: immunoSEQ multiplex PCR; TCRdb's copy keeps in-frame clones and lacks some. The sample holds about 1.5 million clones, 95% to 97% seen once. Germline CDR1 is MDHEN and CDR2 is SYDVKM. This CDR3 is 14 amino acids long. V was pared by 7 bases and J by 5 bases, with 18 bases between. A note on this clone: Its antigen is undetermined.

The receptor comes from a man aged 30 to 39 in good health. This rearrangement joins TRBV28 to TRBJ2-7; D not certain. The sequenced sample was naive CD4+ T cells sorted from blood. Stated subset: CD45RA+ positively selected. In nucleotides, the CDR3 is TGTGCCAGCACCCTACCCGGGCAGCCCCACGAGCAGTACTTC. Translation: CASTLPGQPHEQYF.